This TCR beta chain was documented in a study of control samples from healthy donors and cancer patients. Germline V CDR1 and CDR2: ENHRY, SYGVKD. The V gene lost 2 bases and the J gene lost 11 bases, with 12 bases spanning the gap. This CDR3 is built from 12 residues. Some clones are missing from TCRdb's copy, which holds only in-frame ones; the method was immunoSEQ multiplex PCR. The sample yields 150,000 to 200,000 clones, 90% seen once. This sequence joins TRBV10-3 and TRBJ1-1; D ambiguous. Sequencing was done on a sample of blood. The source is a woman aged 45-60 years in good health. The CDR3 coding sequence is TGTGCCATCAGTGAGGTCGGGGAAGCGGCTTTCTTT. Protein sequence: CAISEVGEAAFF.